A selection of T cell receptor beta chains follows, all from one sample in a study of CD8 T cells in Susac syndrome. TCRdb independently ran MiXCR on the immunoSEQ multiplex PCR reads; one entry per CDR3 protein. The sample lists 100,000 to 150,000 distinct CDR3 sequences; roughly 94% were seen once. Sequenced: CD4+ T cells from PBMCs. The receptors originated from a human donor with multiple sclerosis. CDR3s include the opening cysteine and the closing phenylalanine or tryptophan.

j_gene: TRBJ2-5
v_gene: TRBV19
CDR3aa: CASSIDAQERKTQYF

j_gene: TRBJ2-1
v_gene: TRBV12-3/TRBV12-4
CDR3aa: CASSLLGLVFDEQFF

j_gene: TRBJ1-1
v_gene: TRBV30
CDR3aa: CAWSVGGTFLRNTEAFF

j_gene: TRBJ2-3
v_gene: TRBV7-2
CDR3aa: CASSWDSGLITDTQYF

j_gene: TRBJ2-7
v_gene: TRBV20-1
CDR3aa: CSARGTRGWYEQYF

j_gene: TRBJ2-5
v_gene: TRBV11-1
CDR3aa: CASSLERGPYQETQYF

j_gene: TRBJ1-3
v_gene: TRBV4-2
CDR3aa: CASSQAGGGPDPENTIYF

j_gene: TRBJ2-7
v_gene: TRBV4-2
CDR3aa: CASSQKRGGHYEQYF

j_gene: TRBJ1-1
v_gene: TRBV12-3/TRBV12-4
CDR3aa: CASSLITGREAFF

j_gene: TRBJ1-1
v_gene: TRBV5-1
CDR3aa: CASSLHQGTTQAFF

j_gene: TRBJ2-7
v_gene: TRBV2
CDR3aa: CASNRRLGNEQYF

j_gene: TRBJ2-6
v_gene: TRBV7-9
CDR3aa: CASSPIGSGANVLTF

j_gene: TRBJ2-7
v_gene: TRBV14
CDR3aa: CASSHDRAPYEQYF

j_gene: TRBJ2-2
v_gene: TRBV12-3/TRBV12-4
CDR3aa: CASSSGRGSFTGELFF

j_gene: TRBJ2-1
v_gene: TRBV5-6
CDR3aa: CASSRVGTLTNEQFF

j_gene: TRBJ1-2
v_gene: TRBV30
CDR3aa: CAWSRQGNYGYTF